This TCR beta chain was recovered during a study of blood T cell repertoires in COVID-19 (TCRdb year 2020). In terms of the full investigation: The collaborator samples originated in the United States, Italy and Spain and spanned the acute and convalescent phases of COVID-19. The material from the prospective study consisted of cDNA or gDNA derived from T cells, B-cell-depleted T cells, or PBMCs. Nearly every sample came with metadata listing a de-identified subject ID, COVID-19 status, age in years and sex. Where available, HLA class I and class II types were taken from metadata supplied by the sample provider and were not determined by assay-based typing. A freely available public database, intended as a resource for researchers studying the immune response to SARS-CoV-2, is where the repertoires were released. The samples were drawn from two sources: the first 160 participants of the ongoing ImmuneRACE study, and 1,200 or so subjects contributed by 6 global collaborators. The dataset comprised deeply sampled blood TCRbeta repertoires from subjects exposed to, actively infected with, or recovered from COVID-19. The full study reports these points: The quantity of clinical and demographic metadata differed by source and by participant and was supplied without curation.

Each collaborating institution followed its own protocols to collect whole blood in K2EDTA tubes. For TCRbeta analysis, collaborators shipped samples as frozen whole blood, isolated PBMCs, or DNA extracted from either of those sample types. There are 10 amino acids in the CDR3, from cysteine to phenylalanine inclusive. Only the CDR3 DNA stays, 30 bases, in frame from base 1. CDR1 and CDR2, per the germline V gene, are SNHLY and FYNNEI. Trimming takes 7 bases from V and 8 bases from J, and the germline ends sit 8 bases apart. TCRbeta CDR3 regions were amplified from genomic DNA using the immunoSEQ Assay, a bias-controlled multiplex PCR. The study's own analysis went as follows. Nucleated cell counts per sample were estimated from amplification of reference gene primers within the assay. To quantify the absolute abundance of each unique TCRbeta CDR3 rearrangement, sequence reads were collapsed and filtered. For each sample, productive Simpson clonality was calculated by taking the square root of Simpson's diversity index across productive rearrangements. TCRdb mirrors the immuneACCESS table, restricted to in-frame sequences. Some clones are absent from its copies; in checked studies, under half trace to an unresolved V gene, and the reason for the others is unknown. The V and J calls and clone size were taken over from that table, and D and trimming were inferred from the DNA. Counted in this sample were some 96,000 clones; over 80% of them appeared once. The ten top clones hold roughly 13% of the sample.

With regard to this clone: It has no known antigen specificity. One base away there is no much larger clone; base qualities are not given.

Sequenced: peripheral blood. The clonotype originates from a man in his fifties or sixties with active or convalescent COVID-19. The V and J segments used are TRBV2 and TRBJ1-1, with no reliable assignment of the D segment. The nucleotide sequence reads as follows: TGTGCCAGCATACTAGCGGAAGCTTTCTTT. This codes for CASILAEAFF.